The 27 T cell receptor beta chains below were found in one sample sequenced in a study of CD8 T cells in ankylosing spondylitis (dated 2017 in TCRdb). Here is what the overall study found, with its caveats: A TCR beta motif of seven or eight highly homologous amino acid variants appeared characteristic of blood from ankylosing spondylitis patients.

No antigen is known for these receptors. Library preparation was by 5' RACE. Sequenced using an Illumina HiSeq 2500. The public reads were reanalyzed by TCRdb: fastp trimming at Q25, MiXCR alignment, in-frame beta chains only. Each CDR3 protein gets just one entry, which takes the most common genes and DNA from the rows behind it. This sample holds hundreds of thousands of distinct CDR3 sequences; 26% were observed only once. The top ten constitute 0.89% of the sample. Sequenced input: blood, either unsorted or a sorted T cell fraction (not recorded which). Receptor source: a male donor with ankylosing spondylitis.

V is TRBV7-6 and J is TRBJ1-1; unclear D gene. V dropped 5 bases and J dropped 3 bases, with 16 bases sitting between them. The CDR3 loop spans 15 amino acids. CDR1 is SGHVS, CDR2 FNYEAQ, per germline. CDR3: CASSPAGPGYTEAFF. Written as DNA, the CDR3 is TGTGCCAGCAGCCCCGCCGGACCGGGCTACACTGAAGCTTTCTTT.

This sequence joins TRBV7-9 and TRBJ2-1; D is unresolved. Germline CDR1 SEHNR, CDR2 FQNEAQ (reference sequence). CDR3 length equals 12 residues. The V and J ends lost 1 base and 10 bases respectively, with 8 bases between them. For the CDR3, the DNA is TGTGCCAGCAGCTTAGTCGGGCCGGAGCAGTTCTTC. This translates into CASSLVGPEQFF.

This clonotype has ten or more counts. V usage is TRBV20-1 and J usage is TRBJ2-3, with 7 bases identical to TRBD2. The CDR3 is 14 residues long. V trimming: 6 bases; J trimming: 2 bases; junction bases outside the gene matches: 8. Per germline, CDR1 DFQATT and CDR2 SNEGSKA (reference sequence). The CDR3 DNA sequence: TGCAGTGCGCTAACGGCGGGAGCCACAGATACGCAGTATTTT. This encodes CSALTAGATDTQYF.

V usage is TRBV18 and J usage is TRBJ1-4, with D uncertain. The ends were cut back, 4 bases at V and 0 bases at J, with 6 bases in the middle. The CDR3 has 14 amino acids. The germline V gene has CDR1 KGHSH and CDR2 LQKENI. The DNA of the CDR3 is TGTGCCAGCTCACGGGAATCAACTAATGAAAAACTGTTTTTT. Encoded protein: CASSRESTNEKLFF. Full variable domain (remainder filled in from reference TRBV18 and TRBJ1-4): NAGVMQNPRHLVRRRGQEARLRCSPMKGHSHVYWYRQLPEEGLKFMVYLQKENIIDESGMPKERFSAEFPKEGPSILRIQQVVRGDSAAYFCASSRESTNEKLFFGSGTQLSVL.

This clonotype was recorded a few times. The V gene is TRBV4-2, the J gene TRBJ1-4; no definite D call. CDR3 length: 14 amino acids. Trimming took 1 base from V and 5 from J, leaving 8 bases between them. Germline CDR1 is LGHNA and CDR2 is YNFKEQ. Here the CDR3 reads CASSQAGGNEKLFF. In nucleotides, the CDR3 is TGTGCCAGCAGCCAAGCCGGCGGCAATGAAAAACTGTTTTTT.

This clonotype showed up just a few times. V usage is TRBV12-3 or TRBV12-4 and J usage is TRBJ2-3, with a possible D match to TRBD1 (6 bases). V was clipped by 6 bases and J by 2 bases, with 21 bases between them. The CDR3 covers 17 residues. CDR3 nucleotides: TGTGCCAGCAGACCCCCCAGCTCGATGGGGGCCACAGATACGCAGTATTTT. This gives the protein CASRPPSSMGATDTQYF.

The sample holds a few counts of this clonotype. The chain employs TRBV6-2 or TRBV6-3 and TRBJ2-1; D ambiguous. Trimming left V 0 bases short and J 7 bases short, with 7 bases between. Germline CDR1 reads MNHEY; CDR2 reads SVGEGT. The CDR3 has 13 residues. The CDR3 DNA reads TGTGCCAGCAGTTACTCGACTCAGAATGAGCAGTTCTTC. Translation gives CASSYSTQNEQFF.

The rearrangement uses TRBV5-8 and TRBJ1-1; 9 bases fit TRBD1. CDR1 is SGHTS, CDR2 YDEGEE, per germline. Germline trimming cut 0 bases from V and 8 bases from J; bases unmatched to any gene: 8. This CDR3 region has 15 residues. The CDR3 coding sequence is TGTGCCAGCAGCTTGGGACAGGGGGTCCTCGGGGAAGCTTTCTTT. Its protein product is CASSLGQGVLGEAFF. The full variable domain, in which reference TRBV5-8 and TRBJ1-1 provide the parts outside the CDR3, is EAGVTQSPTHLIKTRGQQATLRCSPISGHTSVYWYQQALGLGLQFLLWYDEGEERNRGNFPPRFSGRQFPNYSSELNVNALELEDSALYLCASSLGQGVLGEAFFGQGTRLTVV.

The chain is built from TRBV11-2 and TRBJ2-1, with D uncertain. CDR3 length: 13 residues. V gave up 6 bases and J gave up 6 bases, with 12 bases separating them. Germline V CDR1 and CDR2: SGHAT, FQNNGV. The CDR3 loop reads CASRPQSGNEQFF. The CDR3 nucleotides are TGTGCCAGCAGGCCTCAGTCGGGCAATGAGCAGTTCTTC.

V and J are TRBV30 and TRBJ1-2; D unresolved. Trimming removed 3 bases at V and 4 bases at J, with 9 bases between. This CDR3 is 12 amino acids long. The germline V gene has CDR1 GTSNPN and CDR2 SVGIG (reference sequence). CDR3 DNA: TGTGCCTGGAGCCTATACTCCTATGGCTACACCTTC. Translated, it gives CAWSLYSYGYTF.

This clonotype was seen a few times. The chain combines TRBV18 with TRBJ1-1; a possible D gene is TRBD1 (5 bases). In germline, CDR1 is KGHSH, CDR2 LQKENI. CDR3 size: 16 residues. The V end was cut by 1 base, the J end by 4 bases, with 16 bases between. CDR3 amino acids: CASSPLGPPDPTEAFF. CDR3 coding DNA: TGTGCCAGCTCACCACTGGGACCTCCGGACCCCACTGAAGCTTTCTTT.

This clonotype was seen more than once but under ten times. V is TRBV2 and J is TRBJ2-5; 13 bases agree with TRBD2. The CDR3 runs to 14 residues. Losses at the gene ends were 6 bases for V and 5 bases for J; bases not matched to a gene: 3. Per germline, CDR1 SNHLY and CDR2 FYNNEI. CDR3 sequence: CASRLAGGTETQYF. The CDR3 coding sequence is TGTGCCAGCAGACTAGCGGGAGGGACGGAGACCCAGTACTTC.

V gene TRBV20-1 combines with J gene TRBJ2-4; D gene unclear. There are 13 residues in the CDR3. Trimming shortened V by 4 bases and J by 0 bases, and 7 bases separated the two germline ends. CDR1 is DFQATT and CDR2 is SNEGSKA in the germline V gene (reference sequence). Here the CDR3 DNA reads TGCAGTGCTACGTGGGGAGCCAAAAACATTCAGTACTTC. Protein sequence: CSATWGAKNIQYF.

This clonotype was seen only a few times. This may be a read error: a much more frequent sequence differs by one nucleotide. The gene calls are TRBV3-1 and TRBJ2-5; D is unresolved. CDR3 length: 12 amino acids. Between the trimmed V and J ends, which lost 0 bases and 4 bases, there was a span of 3 bases. CDR1 LGHDT and CDR2 YNNKEL come from the germline V gene (reference sequence). The CDR3 spells CASSQDGETQYF. The DNA for the CDR3 is TGTGCCAGCAGCCAAGATGGAGAGACCCAGTACTTC.

The chain uses TRBV5-6 and TRBJ2-5; D is ambiguous. Germline-derived CDR1 and CDR2 are SGHDT and YYEEEE. This CDR3 has 13 amino acids. The V and J ends lost 2 bases and 2 bases respectively, with 7 bases between them. CDR3: CASSFEIQETQYF. DNA of the CDR3: TGTGCCAGCAGCTTCGAAATACAAGAGACCCAGTACTTC.

This clonotype has a handful of counts. The chain recombines TRBV9 with TRBJ2-1; TRBD2 agrees at 9 bases. CDR3 length: 15 residues. Germline CDR1 SGDLS, CDR2 YYNGEE. With V trimmed by 4 bases and J by 4 bases, 6 bases remained unmatched. CDR3 in DNA: TGTGCCAGCAGCCTTAGGACTAGCGAATACAATGAGCAGTTCTTC. It yields the protein CASSLRTSEYNEQFF.

V is TRBV7-9 and J is TRBJ1-1; TRBD1 matches 9 bases. The germline CDR1 and CDR2 sequences are SEHNR and FQNEAQ (reference sequence). With V trimmed by 5 bases and J by 5 bases, 9 bases remained unmatched. The CDR3 runs to 15 residues. Here the CDR3 DNA reads TGTGCCAGCAGCGACCTCGACAGGGGGAAGACTGAAGCTTTCTTT. Protein product: CASSDLDRGKTEAFF.

This chain links TRBV11-2 with TRBJ1-1; D is ambiguous. Germline V lookup: CDR1 SGHAT, CDR2 FQNNGV. The CDR3 has 13 amino acids. The V and J ends lost 0 bases and 6 bases respectively, with 8 bases between them. The CDR3, as DNA: TGTGCCAGCAGCTTAGAAAGGGTTTCTGAAGCTTTCTTT. As protein: CASSLERVSEAFF.

The rearrangement links TRBV20-1 to TRBJ2-3; no clear D. The V end lost 8 bases, the J end lost 0 bases, and 6 bases lay between the germline ends. This CDR3 comprises 11 residues. CDR1 and CDR2 from the germline V gene are DFQATT and SNEGSKA (reference sequence). The CDR3 protein is CSPASTDTQYF. DNA of the CDR3: TGCAGTCCGGCTAGCACAGATACGCAGTATTTT.

This clonotype was recorded at least ten times. The chain recombines TRBV6-5 with TRBJ2-2; D unresolved. V was clipped by 10 bases and J by 8 bases, with 14 bases between them. Germline CDR1 MNHEY, CDR2 SVGAGI. This CDR3 has 12 residues. The chain's CDR3 is CATRTSGGELFF. Written as DNA, the CDR3 is TGTGCCACCAGAACATCCGGAGGGGAGCTGTTTTTT.

The rearrangement joins TRBV20-1 to TRBJ1-6, with 8 bases matching TRBD1. The CDR3 extends over 15 amino acids. The V gene's germline CDR1 is DFQATT and CDR2 SNEGSKA (reference sequence). V shed 4 bases and J 5 bases; nucleotides not matched to a gene: 7. CDR3 amino acids: CSATRTGFHNSPLHF. CDR3 nucleotide sequence: TGCAGTGCTACTAGGACAGGGTTTCATAATTCACCCCTCCACTTT.

The chain combines TRBV5-1 with TRBJ2-1, with TRBD2 identical over 10 bases. The germline V gene encodes CDR1 SGHRS and CDR2 YFSETQ. The junction had 4 bases not matched to a gene; V was cut back by 1 base and J by 6 bases. CDR3 length: 15 residues. This CDR3 is CASSLTSGIVNEQFF. The CDR3 DNA reads as TGCGCCAGCAGCTTGACTAGCGGGATTGTCAATGAGCAGTTCTTC.

This chain links TRBV28 with TRBJ1-5; D perhaps matches TRBD1 (6 bases). The CDR3 sequence is 18 residues long. From germline, CDR1 is MDHEN and CDR2 SYDVKM. Trimming shortened V by 4 bases and J by 0 bases, and 19 bases separated the two germline ends. CDR3 bases: TGTGCCAGCAGTTCCTACCGTTCCGGGACATATAGCAATCAGCCCCAGCATTTT. Encoded protein: CASSSYRSGTYSNQPQHF. Complete variable domain (other parts from reference TRBV28 and TRBJ1-5): DVKVTQSSRYLVKRTGEKVFLECVQDMDHENMFWYRQDPGLGLRLIYFSYDVKMKEKGDIPEGYSVSREKKERFSLILESASTNQTSMYLCASSSYRSGTYSNQPQHFGDGTRLSIL.

This clonotype was detected only a few times. The chain has TRBV2 and TRBJ2-3, with D possibly matching TRBD1 (6 bases). The ends were cut back, 6 bases at V and 6 bases at J, with 13 bases in the middle. CDR1 SNHLY and CDR2 FYNNEI come from the germline V gene. The CDR3 loop spans 13 amino acids. The CDR3 bases are TGTGCCAGCAGGGCCAGGGGTGGGGATACGCAGTATTTT. Protein product: CASRARGGDTQYF. Based on the CDR3 plus reference TRBV2 and TRBJ2-3, the full variable domain is EPEVTQTPSHQVTQMGQEVILRCVPISNHLYFYWYRQILGQKVEFLVSFYNNEISEKSEIFDDQFSVERPDGSNFTLKIRSTKLEDSAMYFCASRARGGDTQYFGPGTRLTVL.

This clonotype was counted between two and nine times. The rearrangement joins TRBV5-1 to TRBJ2-5; the match to TRBD2 covers 11 bases. V was clipped by 1 base and J by 5 bases; unmatched bases: 4. From germline, CDR1 is SGHRS and CDR2 YFSETQ. This CDR3 contains 15 residues. This CDR3 reads CASSLTSGSSETQYF. The CDR3 DNA sequence: TGCGCCAGCAGCTTGACTAGCGGGAGCTCTGAGACCCAGTACTTC.

This chain connects TRBV12-3 or TRBV12-4 to TRBJ2-2; TRBD2 might be the D (6 bases). With 5 bases removed from V and 4 bases from J, the gap between germline ends came to 8 bases. The CDR3 runs 13 residues. The CDR3 loop is CASSRESTGELFF. CDR3 sequence (DNA): TGTGCCAGCAGTCGGGAGTCCACCGGGGAGCTGTTTTTT.

This rearrangement joins TRBV2 to TRBJ2-1; no clear D. CDR3 length equals 14 residues. Germline lookup yields CDR1 SNHLY and CDR2 FYNNEI. Trimming took 10 bases from V and 7 from J, leaving 20 bases between them. The CDR3 bases are TGTGCCACCACGAAGGGTAGTGTAGGGAATGAGCAGTTCTTC. Residues: CATTKGSVGNEQFF.